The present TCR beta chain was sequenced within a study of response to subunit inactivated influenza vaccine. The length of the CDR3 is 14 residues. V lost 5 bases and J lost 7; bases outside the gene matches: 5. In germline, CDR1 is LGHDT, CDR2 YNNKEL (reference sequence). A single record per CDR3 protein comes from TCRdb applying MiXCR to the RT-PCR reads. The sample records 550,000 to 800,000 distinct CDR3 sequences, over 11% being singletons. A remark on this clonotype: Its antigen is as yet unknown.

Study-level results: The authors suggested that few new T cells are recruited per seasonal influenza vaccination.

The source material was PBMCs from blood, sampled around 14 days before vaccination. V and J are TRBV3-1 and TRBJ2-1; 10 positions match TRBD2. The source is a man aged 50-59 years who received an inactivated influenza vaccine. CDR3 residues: CASSISGRRNEQFF. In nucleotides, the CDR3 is TGTGCCAGCAGCATTAGCGGGAGGAGAAATGAGCAGTTCTTC.